The following is a TCR delta chain sequence with its context. Its antigen is undetermined. This likely came from a read error, as a far larger clone is one base away. The sample has other DNA sequences that encode this CDR3 too. The entry originates in a study of γδ T cells in repeated Plasmodium falciparum infection. The overall study: Donors were malaria-exposed Malian children or age- and gender-matched Australian children. Overall study findings and caveats: Compared with Australian children, Malian Vdelta2-negative repertoires seemed more clonal, less diverse, less shared.

TCRdb re-identified clones in the multiplex PCR reads via CATT. This sample carries 75,000 to 95,000 delta-chain clones, 0.75% to 1% of them seen once, and the ten largest clones take around a tenth. Flow sorting of PBMC yielded separate Vgamma9/Vdelta2+ and Vdelta2-negative gammadelta T cell populations for bulk repertoire analysis. Trimming cost V 0 bases and J 0 bases, with 10 bases left between them. The germline V gene has CDR1 GEAIGNYY and CDR2 EKD. This CDR3 spans 15 amino acids. This sequence originates from a pool of human donors (malaria-infected and uninfected, not separated). The chain uses TRDV2 and TRDJ1; no reliable D call. The J gene, not given by TCRdb, was assigned here from a germline match of the nucleotide sequence. The sequencing input was gamma-delta T cells from blood. CDR3 sequence: CACDTVGQYTDKLIF. Written as DNA, the CDR3 is TGTGCCTGTGACACCGTAGGACAGTACACCGATAAACTCATCTTT.